This record looks at one T cell receptor (beta chain) sequence and its context. Its matching antigen is unknown. Deletions cut 6 bases from V and 2 bases from J, with 19 bases between. This CDR3 is built from 15 residues. Germline lookup yields CDR1 SQVTM and CDR2 ANQGSEA. This specimen belongs to a study of cytomegalovirus exposure and HLA in healthy donors. Study-level points and caveats: In a later analysis, specific HLA alleles were associated with under 20,000 TCR beta sequences at a 0.05 false discovery rate. Some TCR beta chains (over 150 of them) were listed as cytomegalovirus-associated.

13 Jbeta primers and 60 Vbeta primers were used for the PCR. Repertoires were generated with immunoSEQ multiplex PCR, while TCRdb's copy carries only in-frame clones and drops some. The data contain 150,000 to 160,000 clones, 74% of them singletons. The TCR comes from a young man in good health and CMV-seronegative. The chain carries TRBV29-1 and TRBJ1-1; no clear D gene. The sample comprised PBMCs. CDR3 DNA sequence: TGCAGCGTGGTTTGGACGGACTACCTTAACACTGAAGCTTTCTTT. This gives the protein CSVVWTDYLNTEAFF.